This T cell receptor beta chain is from a study of cytomegalovirus exposure and HLA in healthy donors. PCR primers comprised 60 Vbeta and 13 Jbeta primers. Measured with immunoSEQ multiplex PCR; TCRdb has only the in-frame clones, and not every one. The sample's table shows around 75,000 clones. The CDR3 has 16 amino acids. Looked up from germline, CDR1 is SGHRS and CDR2 is YFSETQ. Trimming took 4 bases from V and 6 from J; bases not matched to a gene: 12. Sequenced material: PBMCs. This chain connects TRBV5-1 to TRBJ2-3, with 9 bases identical to TRBD2. The source is a middle-aged man in good health and CMV-seronegative. CDR3 amino acids: CASSPIAGAAADTQYF. CDR3 nucleotides: TGCGCCAGCAGCCCAATAGCGGGAGCTGCGGCCGATACGCAGTATTTT.